This TCR beta chain was identified in a study of T-cell reconstitution after alpha-beta-depleted transplantation in children (dated by TCRdb to 2016 to 2018). Regarding the study in general: Using TCR repertoire profiling, the study quantitatively followed how T-cell immune reconstitution unfolded in children after TCRalphabeta/CD19-depleted allogeneic hematopoietic cell transplantation.

The CDR3 measures 15 amino acids from cysteine to phenylalanine. Just the 45-base CDR3 DNA is kept, in frame starting at base 1. Trimming costs V 6 bases and J 4 bases, and their ends lie 17 bases apart. This clonotype was detected only a few times. The antigen this receptor binds is unknown. The sample holds no much larger clone one base away, and base qualities are not on file. On the study overall, not on this receptor specifically: Hyperexpanded clone frequencies declined over subsequent months; after one year, T-cell counts and TCRbeta diversity were mostly attributed to newly produced T cells. In some patients, the high TCRbeta diversity seen at day 60 was put down to recipient T cells and intrathymic progenitors that had survived conditioning. About two months after transplant, the apparently early recovery of alphabetaT-cell counts reportedly depended on just several hundred clones that had expanded rapidly and came from non-depleted graft cells.

Libraries were built with PCR. Instrument used: Illumina HiSeq 2500. Molecular barcoding was employed in the preparation of TCR libraries, with unique molecular identifiers being used to normalize TCRbeta repertoire quantification. TCRdb trimmed the raw reads at Q25, called clones with MiXCR and kept productive beta chains. Rows are combined by CDR3 protein, so each entry shows the most common genes and DNA. The sample contains about 980,000 distinct CDR3 sequences, roughly 31% of them found a single time. Roughly 31% of the sample is in the top ten clones. The label giving this sample's treatment or condition can be read as: allogeneic hematopoietic cell transplantation with graft depleted of TCRalphabeta T cells and CD19 B cells. Transplant recipients were children who received TCRalphabeta/CD19-depleted allogeneic hematopoietic cell grafts.

The sequence was obtained from a boy less than two years old who had a stem cell transplant for SCID, so the T cells may come from the graft donor. The input for sequencing was PBMCs, mostly from graft donor cells, taken 360 days after TCRalphabeta/CD19-depleted stem cell transplant. The rearranged chain carries TRBV12-3 or TRBV12-4 and TRBJ2-3; the D gene assignment is ambiguous. Here is the DNA: TGTGCCAGCAGGCCCGCTGGCCCTACCGCAGATACGCAGTATTTT. Its amino acids are CASRPAGPTADTQYF.